This T cell receptor beta chain is drawn from a study of cytomegalovirus exposure and HLA in healthy donors. The method was immunoSEQ multiplex PCR; TCRdb's version includes in-frame clones alone and lacks a portion of them. The sample has some 130,000 clones, 70% to 85% seen once. This clone has just one count. J lost 6 bases, V lost 4 bases, and 10 bases had no gene match. The CDR3 is 15 amino acids. From germline, CDR1 is SGHRS and CDR2 YFSETQ. The source of this sequence is a man in his thirties or forties in good health and CMV-seropositive. The sequenced material came from PBMCs. The chain joins TRBV5-1 to TRBJ2-1; 7 bases align to TRBD2. CDR3 sequence reads: CASSPGGGSINEQFF. The DNA of the CDR3 is TGCGCCAGCAGCCCCGGCGGGGGATCGATCAATGAGCAGTTCTTC.